Sequencing of this TCR beta chain was carried out in a study of blood T cell repertoires in COVID-19. Trimming pared 6 bases from V and 3 bases from J, leaving 3 bases between. This CDR3 comprises 10 residues. The germline V gene has CDR1 DFQATT and CDR2 SNEGSKA (reference sequence). Sequencing was performed with immunoSEQ multiplex PCR; in TCRdb, only in-frame clones are kept and a portion is missing. The sample contains tens of thousands of clones, over 75% of which appear only once. Sequencing was done on a sample of peripheral blood. This TCR derives from a woman aged 80 or over with acute or convalescent COVID-19. This chain links TRBV20-1 with TRBJ2-1; no firm D call. As DNA, the CDR3 is TGCAGTGCCGTCTACAATGAGCAGTTCTTC. This sequence encodes CSAVYNEQFF.